This T cell receptor (beta chain) was documented in a study of cytomegalovirus exposure and HLA in healthy donors. About the research overall: The 120 or so validation repertoires were produced on the same platform as the 500 to 800 repertoires of the first cohort. This was reported in a later analysis.

As for this clone: Its target is not known.

Study observations and caveats: Clusters of TCRs from the first cohort tended to co-occur in the 120 or so validation repertoires (as a later analysis found).

Generated by immunoSEQ multiplex PCR, the TCRdb table keeps only in-frame clones and is missing some. Of about 170,000 clones detected, roughly 90% appear once; the ten largest clones hold 4% to 4.5%. V gave up 3 bases and J gave up 2 bases, with 9 bases separating them. The V gene's germline CDR1 is SGHRS and CDR2 YFSETQ. CDR3 length: 14 amino acids. The rearrangement links TRBV5-1 to TRBJ2-1, with D hard to call. Input material: PBMCs. This clonotype originated in a man younger than 35 in good health and CMV-seropositive. CDR3 DNA sequence: TGCGCCAGCAGCTCGAGGAGCACCTACAATGAGCAGTTCTTC. This sequence encodes CASSSRSTYNEQFF.